This TCR beta chain appears in the sequencing data of a study of cytomegalovirus exposure and HLA in healthy donors. At the level of the study: A prior study identified approximately 110 million unique TCR beta sequences from roughly 170 million T cells. The early release's HLA-typed donors yielded 65 million to 85 million unique TCRs.

V lost 1 base, J lost 8 bases, and 4 bases stayed unmatched. CDR1 and CDR2 from the germline V gene are SGDLS and YYNGEE. CDR3 length equals 13 residues. The study ran its PCR with 60 Vbeta and 13 Jbeta primers. In the authors' methods: Unique TCR beta chains numbered about 80 million in a later analysis, with roughly 10 million shared. Method: immunoSEQ multiplex PCR; TCRdb's copy keeps in-frame clones and lacks some. V, J and clone size were drawn from that table, and D and trimming were deduced from the DNA. In the table there are 210,000 or so clones, around 80% of which are singletons. This clone has more than one count but fewer than ten.

The V and J genes are TRBV9 and TRBJ1-2; TRBD1 agrees at 8 bases. The TCR sequence derives from a boy between 10 and 17 years old in good health and CMV-seronegative. Sequenced input: PBMCs. CDR3 residues: CASSVLTGAGYTF. The CDR3 DNA reads as TGTGCCAGCAGCGTACTGACAGGGGCAGGCTACACCTTC.